Below, one TCR beta chain is given with its context. Original processing notes: Reference gene primer amplification gave nucleated cell count estimates. Sequencing was performed with immunoSEQ multiplex PCR; in TCRdb, only in-frame clones are kept and a portion is missing. V and J calls plus clone size are reproduced from that table; the DNA served to infer D and trimming. The table has 45,000 to 70,000 clones, about nine tenths seen once. The data derive from a study of blood T cell repertoires in COVID-19. Study summary: Researchers got acute and convalescent COVID-19 samples from the United States, Italy and Spain. PBMCs, B-cell-depleted T cells, or T cells provided the cDNA or gDNA that made up the material.

CDR1 and CDR2 (germline): MNHNY, SVGAGI (reference sequence). Trimming took off 6 bases at V and 5 bases at J, with 8 bases between the two ends. The CDR3 spans 11 residues. V gene TRBV6-6 combines with J gene TRBJ2-7; D is unresolved. Sequencing was done on a sample of peripheral blood. The receptor comes from a woman aged 55-69 years with active or convalescent COVID-19. The CDR3 sequence: CASSQLNEQYF. CDR3 bases: TGTGCCAGCAGCCAACTAAACGAGCAGTACTTC.